Given below is one T cell receptor beta chain in context. Its cognate antigen is unknown. Treatment of the sample: approximately 10-day PBMC culture with coronavirus spike peptide pools or control peptides (ViraFEST assay). ViraFEST expanded antigen-specific T cells with peptide pools, then sequenced TCRs. The CDR3 is 14 amino acids. V dropped 6 bases and J dropped 1; count of bases not matched to a gene: 1. Germline V gene lookup returns CDR1 MNHEY and CDR2 SVGEGT. The Oncomine TCR Beta short-read assay sequenced DNA from cultured CD4+ T cells. TCRdb recomputed calls from the PCR reads with MiXCR, one row per CDR3 protein. Of approximately 14,000 distinct CDR3 sequences listed, about 33% were seen once; the top ten hold about 17%. This sample stems from a study of vaccination and CD4 T cells after COVID-19. Study-wide context: Six males and four females, two of them Hispanic, were enrolled as convalescents. Stimulation used overlapping spike peptides from SARS-CoV-2, HCoV-NL63, HCoV-OC43 and HCoV-229E.

The sequenced sample was cultured CD4+ T cells from blood. This rearrangement joins TRBV6-2 or TRBV6-3 to TRBJ2-3, with 10 bases identical to TRBD2. This sequence originates from a human donor with COVID-19. This CDR3 reads CASRLAGGTDTQYF. CDR3 nucleotide sequence: TGTGCCAGCAGGCTAGCGGGGGGCACAGATACGCAGTATTTT.